This T cell receptor (beta chain) was recovered during a study of shared clonotypes between healthy human individuals. Study information: Donors, aged 18 to 49, were two women and a few men.

Trimming removed 3 bases from V and 0 bases from J, with 10 bases in between. Germline loops: CDR1 ENHRY, CDR2 SYGVKD. The CDR3 runs to 15 residues. Produced via immunoSEQ multiplex PCR; TCRdb's table is partial and in-frame only. The table includes under 2,500,000 clones, roughly 95% detected once. This clonotype was obtained from a man younger than 30 in good health. The gene calls are TRBV10-3 and TRBJ2-3; no firm D call. Source material: naive CD4+ T cells sorted from blood. Subset: CD45RA+ positively selected. The CDR3 spells CAISEKSLSTDTQYF. Written as DNA, the CDR3 is TGTGCCATCAGTGAAAAGTCCCTAAGCACAGATACGCAGTATTTT.